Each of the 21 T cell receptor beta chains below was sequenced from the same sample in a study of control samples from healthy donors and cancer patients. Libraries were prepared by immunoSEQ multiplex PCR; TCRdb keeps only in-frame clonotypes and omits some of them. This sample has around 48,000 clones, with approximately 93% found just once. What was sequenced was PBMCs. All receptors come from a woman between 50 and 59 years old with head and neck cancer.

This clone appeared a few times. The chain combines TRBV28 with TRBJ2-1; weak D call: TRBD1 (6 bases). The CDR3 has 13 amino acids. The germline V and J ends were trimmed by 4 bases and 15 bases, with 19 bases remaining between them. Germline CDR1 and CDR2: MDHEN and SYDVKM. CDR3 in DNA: TGTGCCAGCAGTTCGGACTTTCTACTAGGGGGGTTCTTC. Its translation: CASSSDFLLGGFF.

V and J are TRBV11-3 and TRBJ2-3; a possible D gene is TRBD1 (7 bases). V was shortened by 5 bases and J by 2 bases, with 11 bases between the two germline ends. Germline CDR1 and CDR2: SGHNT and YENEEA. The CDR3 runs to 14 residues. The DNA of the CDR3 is TGTGCCAGCAGCGGAGGGACAGCCACAGATACGCAGTATTTT. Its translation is CASSGGTATDTQYF.

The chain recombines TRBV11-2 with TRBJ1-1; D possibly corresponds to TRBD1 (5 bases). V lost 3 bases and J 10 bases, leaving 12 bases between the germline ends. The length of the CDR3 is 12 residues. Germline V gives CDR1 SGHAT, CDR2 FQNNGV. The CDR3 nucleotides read TGTGCCAGCAGCTTTGGGGCAAGGGCAGCTTTCTTT. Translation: CASSFGARAAFF.

The CDR3 loop is CASSYQDRDGQPQHF. In DNA, the CDR3 is TGTGCCAGCAGTTACCAAGACAGGGATGGCCAGCCCCAGCATTTT. This rearrangement joins TRBV28 to TRBJ1-5; TRBD1 matches at 7 bases. CDR1 MDHEN and CDR2 SYDVKM come from the germline V gene. CDR3 length: 15 amino acids. Losses at the gene ends were 4 bases for V and 7 bases for J; bases not matched to a gene: 10.

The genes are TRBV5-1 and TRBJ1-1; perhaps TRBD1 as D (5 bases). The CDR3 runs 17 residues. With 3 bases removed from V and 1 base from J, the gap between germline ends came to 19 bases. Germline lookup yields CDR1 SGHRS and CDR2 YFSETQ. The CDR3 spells CASSSGGTQGGNTEAFF. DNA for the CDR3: TGCGCCAGCAGCTCGGGGGGTACCCAGGGAGGGAACACTGAAGCTTTCTTT. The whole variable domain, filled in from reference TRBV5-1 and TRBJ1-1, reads KAGVTQTPRYLIKTRGQQVTLSCSPISGHRSVSWYQQTPGQGLQFLFEYFSETQRNKGNFPGRFSGRQFSNSRSEMNVSTLELGDSALYLCASSSGGTQGGNTEAFFGQGTRLTVV.

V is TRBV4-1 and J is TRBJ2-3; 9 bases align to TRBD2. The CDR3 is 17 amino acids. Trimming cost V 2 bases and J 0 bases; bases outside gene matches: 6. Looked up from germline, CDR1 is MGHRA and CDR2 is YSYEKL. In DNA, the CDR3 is TGCGCCAGCAGCCAAAACCCTAGCGGGACTAGCACAGATACGCAGTATTTT. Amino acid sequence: CASSQNPSGTSTDTQYF.

The CDR3 DNA follows: TGCGCCAGCAGCTTGGGGCCTAGCGGGAGGAGTGAGACCCAGTACTTC. Translated, it gives CASSLGPSGRSETQYF. This chain uses TRBV5-1 with TRBJ2-5; 11 bases are a match to TRBD2. This CDR3 spans 16 amino acids. In germline, CDR1 is SGHRS, CDR2 YFSETQ. The V segment lost 0 bases and the J segment 5 bases; nucleotides outside the gene matches: 6.

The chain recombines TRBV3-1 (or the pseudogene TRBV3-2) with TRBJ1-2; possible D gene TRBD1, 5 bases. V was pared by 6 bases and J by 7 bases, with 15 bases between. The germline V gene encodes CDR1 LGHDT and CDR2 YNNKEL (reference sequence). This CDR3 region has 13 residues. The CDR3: CASSRKRQFGYTF. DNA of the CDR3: TGTGCCAGCAGTCGAAAAAGACAGTTTGGCTACACCTTC.

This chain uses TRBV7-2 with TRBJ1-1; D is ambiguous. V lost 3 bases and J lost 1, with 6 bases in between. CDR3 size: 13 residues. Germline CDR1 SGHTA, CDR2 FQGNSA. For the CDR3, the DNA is TGTGCCAGCAGCTTTACAGAGAACACTGAAGCTTTCTTT. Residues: CASSFTENTEAFF.

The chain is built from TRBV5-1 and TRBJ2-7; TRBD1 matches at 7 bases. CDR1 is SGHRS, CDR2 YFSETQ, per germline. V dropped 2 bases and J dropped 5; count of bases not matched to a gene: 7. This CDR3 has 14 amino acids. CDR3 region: CASSLTGEAHEQYF. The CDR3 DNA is TGCGCCAGCAGCTTAACAGGGGAAGCCCACGAGCAGTACTTC.

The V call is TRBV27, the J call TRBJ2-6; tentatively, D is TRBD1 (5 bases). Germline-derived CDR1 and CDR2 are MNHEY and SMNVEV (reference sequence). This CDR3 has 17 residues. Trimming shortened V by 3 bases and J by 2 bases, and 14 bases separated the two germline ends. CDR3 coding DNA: TGTGCCAGCAGTTTGAGAATGCAGGGCCCTGGGGCCAACGTCCTGACTTTC. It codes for CASSLRMQGPGANVLTF.

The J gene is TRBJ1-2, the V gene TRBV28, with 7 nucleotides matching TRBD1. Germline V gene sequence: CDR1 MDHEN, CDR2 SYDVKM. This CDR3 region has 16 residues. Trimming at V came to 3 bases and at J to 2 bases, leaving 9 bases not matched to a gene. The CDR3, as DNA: TGTGCCAGCAGTTTCCTCGGACAGGAATTAAACTATGGCTACACCTTC. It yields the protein CASSFLGQELNYGYTF.

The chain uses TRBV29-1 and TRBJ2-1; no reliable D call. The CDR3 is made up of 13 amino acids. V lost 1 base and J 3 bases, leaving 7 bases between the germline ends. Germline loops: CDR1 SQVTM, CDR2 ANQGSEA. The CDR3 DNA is TGCAGCGTTGAAGGGGAAATCTACAATGAGCAGTTCTTC. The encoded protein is CSVEGEIYNEQFF.

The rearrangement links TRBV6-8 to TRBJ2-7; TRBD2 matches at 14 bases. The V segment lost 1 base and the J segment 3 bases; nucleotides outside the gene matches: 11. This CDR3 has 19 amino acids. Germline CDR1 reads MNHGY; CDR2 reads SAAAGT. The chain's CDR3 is CASSYYPGLAGERFYEQYF. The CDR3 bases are TGTGCCAGCAGTTACTATCCGGGACTAGCGGGAGAAAGGTTCTACGAGCAGTACTTC.

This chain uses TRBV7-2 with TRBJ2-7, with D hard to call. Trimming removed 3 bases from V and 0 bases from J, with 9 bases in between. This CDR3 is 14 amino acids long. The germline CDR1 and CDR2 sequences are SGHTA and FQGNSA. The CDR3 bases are TGTGCCAGCAGCTTGGACCCCAGCTCCTACGAGCAGTACTTC. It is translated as CASSLDPSSYEQYF.

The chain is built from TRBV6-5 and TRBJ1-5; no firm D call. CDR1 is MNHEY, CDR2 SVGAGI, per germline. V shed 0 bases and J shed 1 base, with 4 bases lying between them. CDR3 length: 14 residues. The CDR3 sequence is CASSYSRSNQPQHF. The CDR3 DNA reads TGTGCCAGCAGTTACTCGAGAAGCAATCAGCCCCAGCATTTT.

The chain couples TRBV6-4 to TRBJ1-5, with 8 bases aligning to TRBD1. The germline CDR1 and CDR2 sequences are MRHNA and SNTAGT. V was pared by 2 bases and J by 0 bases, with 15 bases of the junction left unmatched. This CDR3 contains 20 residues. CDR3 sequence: CASSDPGTGGVRYSNQPQHF. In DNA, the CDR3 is TGTGCCAGCAGTGACCCCGGGACAGGAGGGGTACGATATAGCAATCAGCCCCAGCATTTT.

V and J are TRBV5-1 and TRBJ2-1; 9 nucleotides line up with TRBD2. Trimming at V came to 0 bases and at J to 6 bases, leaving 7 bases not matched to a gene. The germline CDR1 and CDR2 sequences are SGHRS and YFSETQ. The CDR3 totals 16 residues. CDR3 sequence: CASSLGLAEPLNEQFF. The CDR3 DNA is TGCGCCAGCAGCTTGGGACTAGCGGAGCCCCTCAATGAGCAGTTCTTC.

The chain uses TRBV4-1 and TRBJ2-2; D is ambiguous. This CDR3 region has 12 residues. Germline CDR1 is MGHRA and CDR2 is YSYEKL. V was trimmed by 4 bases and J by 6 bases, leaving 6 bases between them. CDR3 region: CASSPPPGELFF. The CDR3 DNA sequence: TGCGCCAGCAGCCCCCCTCCCGGGGAGCTGTTTTTT.

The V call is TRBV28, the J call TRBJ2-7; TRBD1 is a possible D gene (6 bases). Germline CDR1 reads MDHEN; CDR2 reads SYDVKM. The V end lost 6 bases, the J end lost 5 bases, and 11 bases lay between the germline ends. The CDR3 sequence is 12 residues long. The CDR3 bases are TGTGCCAGCAGGTCACAGGGAAACGAGCAGTACTTC. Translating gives CASRSQGNEQYF.

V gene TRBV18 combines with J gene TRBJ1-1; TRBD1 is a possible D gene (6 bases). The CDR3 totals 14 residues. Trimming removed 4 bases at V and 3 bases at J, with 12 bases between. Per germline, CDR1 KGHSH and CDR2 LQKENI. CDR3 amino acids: CASSLRAGDTEAFF. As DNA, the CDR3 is TGTGCCAGCTCACTGCGGGCAGGGGACACTGAAGCTTTCTTT.